This entry lists 4 T cell receptor beta chains sequenced from one sample in a study of cytomegalovirus exposure and HLA in healthy donors. PCR primers comprised 60 Vbeta and 13 Jbeta primers. The assay was immunoSEQ multiplex PCR, and TCRdb's table has in-frame clones only and misses some. The data contain approximately 93,000 clones, approximately 69% of them seen just once; the ten biggest clones take up 5.5% to 6%. The sequencing sample was made of PBMCs. These receptors were obtained from a boy between 5 and 17 years old in good health and CMV-seropositive.

The chain employs TRBV11-2 and TRBJ1-2, with 10 positions matching TRBD1. Trimming cost V 0 bases and J 5 bases; bases outside gene matches: 9. Germline V lookup: CDR1 SGHAT, CDR2 FQNNGV. CDR3 length: 17 residues. The CDR3 nucleotides are TGTGCCAGCAGCTTAGAGCCGGGACAGGGGACAAATTATGGCTACACCTTC. Translating it yields CASSLEPGQGTNYGYTF.

J is TRBJ1-2 and V is TRBV19, with D possibly matching TRBD1 (5 bases). Germline assignment: CDR1 LNHDA and CDR2 SQIVND (reference sequence). V shed 4 bases and J shed 2 bases, with 11 bases lying between them. The CDR3 consists of 14 residues. CDR3 in DNA: TGTGCCAGTAGTAACGCGGGGGTCAACTATGGCTACACCTTC. Translation: CASSNAGVNYGYTF.

The chain combines TRBV29-1 with TRBJ1-1, with D maybe TRBD1 (5 bases). V gave up 5 bases and J gave up 4 bases, with 11 bases separating them. The CDR3 is 12 residues long. Germline-derived CDR1 and CDR2 are SQVTM and ANQGSEA. Here the CDR3 reads CSVRGGGTEAFF. For the CDR3, the DNA is TGCAGCGTTCGGGGCGGGGGCACTGAAGCTTTCTTT. The whole variable domain, remainder taken from reference TRBV29-1 and TRBJ1-1, is SAVISQKPSRDICQRGTSLTIQCQVDSQVTMMFWYRQQPGQSLTLIATANQGSEATYESGFVIDKFPISRPNLTFSTLTVSNMSPEDSSIYLCSVRGGGTEAFFGQGTRLTVV.

The J gene is TRBJ1-5, the V gene TRBV13, with TRBD1 matching 11 bases. The germline V gene has CDR1 PRHDT and CDR2 FYEKMQ (reference sequence). V lost 4 bases and J lost 4; bases outside the gene matches: 12. There are 18 residues in the CDR3. The CDR3 DNA sequence: TGTGCCAGCAGCTACACCGGGACAGGGGGGGTTTCGAATCAGCCCCAGCATTTT. Residues: CASSYTGTGGVSNQPQHF.